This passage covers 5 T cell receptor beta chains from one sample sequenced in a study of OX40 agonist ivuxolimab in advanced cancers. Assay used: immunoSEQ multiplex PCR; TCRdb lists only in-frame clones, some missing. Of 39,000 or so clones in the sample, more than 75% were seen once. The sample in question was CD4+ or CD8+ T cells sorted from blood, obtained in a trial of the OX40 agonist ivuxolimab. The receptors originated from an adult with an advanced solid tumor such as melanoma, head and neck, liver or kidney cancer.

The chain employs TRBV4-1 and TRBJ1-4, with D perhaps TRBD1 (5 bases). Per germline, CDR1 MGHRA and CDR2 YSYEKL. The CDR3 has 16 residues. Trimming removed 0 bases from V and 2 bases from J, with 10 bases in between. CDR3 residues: CASSQEIRDTNEKLFF. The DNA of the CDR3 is TGCGCCAGCAGCCAAGAAATCAGGGACACTAATGAAAAACTGTTTTTT.

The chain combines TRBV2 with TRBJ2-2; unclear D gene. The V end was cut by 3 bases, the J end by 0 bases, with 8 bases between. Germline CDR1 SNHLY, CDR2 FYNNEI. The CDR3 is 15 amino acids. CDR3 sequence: CASSEVGPNTGELFF. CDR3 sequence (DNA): TGTGCCAGCAGTGAGGTAGGGCCGAACACCGGGGAGCTGTTTTTT. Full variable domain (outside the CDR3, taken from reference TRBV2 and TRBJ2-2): EPEVTQTPSHQVTQMGQEVILRCVPISNHLYFYWYRQILGQKVEFLVSFYNNEISEKSEIFDDQFSVERPDGSNFTLKIRSTKLEDSAMYFCASSEVGPNTGELFFGEGSRLTVL.

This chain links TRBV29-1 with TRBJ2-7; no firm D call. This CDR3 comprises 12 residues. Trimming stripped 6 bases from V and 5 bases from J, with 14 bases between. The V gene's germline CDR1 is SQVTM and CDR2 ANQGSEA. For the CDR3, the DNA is TGCAGCGTCGATACCGATGTAGACGAGCAGTACTTC. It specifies CSVDTDVDEQYF.

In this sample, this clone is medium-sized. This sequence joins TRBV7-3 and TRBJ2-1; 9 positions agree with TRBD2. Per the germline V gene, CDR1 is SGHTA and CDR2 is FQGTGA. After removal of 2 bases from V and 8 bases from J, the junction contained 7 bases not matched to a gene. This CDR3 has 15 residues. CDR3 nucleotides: TGTGCCAGCAGCTTATGGGGTAGCGGGAGTGATGAGCAGTTCTTC. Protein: CASSLWGSGSDEQFF.

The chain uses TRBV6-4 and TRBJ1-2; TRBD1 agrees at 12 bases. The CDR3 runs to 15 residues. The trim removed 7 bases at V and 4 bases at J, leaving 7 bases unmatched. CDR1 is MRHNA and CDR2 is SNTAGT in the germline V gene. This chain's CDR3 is CASTGQGAQAYGYTF. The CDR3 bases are TGTGCCAGCACGGGACAGGGGGCGCAAGCCTATGGCTACACCTTC.